This TCR beta chain appears in the sequencing data of a study of blood T cell repertoires in COVID-19 (dated by TCRdb to the early 2020s). As for the study more broadly: The collaborator samples originated in the United States, Italy and Spain and spanned the acute and convalescent phases of COVID-19. The material from the prospective study consisted of cDNA or gDNA derived from T cells, B-cell-depleted T cells, or PBMCs. Deeply sampled blood TCRbeta repertoires from subjects exposed to, actively infected with, or recovered from COVID-19 were included in the dataset. The repertoires were released in a freely available public database intended as a resource for research on the immune response to SARS-CoV-2. Samples were obtained from the ongoing ImmuneRACE study (first 160 participants) and from 1,200 or so subjects provided by 6 global collaborators. A de-identified subject ID, COVID-19 status, age in years and sex were almost always included in the sample metadata. Where available, HLA class I and class II types were obtained from metadata supplied by the sample provider rather than from assay-based typing.

Here is what the overall study found, with its caveats: The quantity of clinical and demographic metadata differed by source and by participant and was supplied without curation.

To note about this clone: Its antigen specificity is not known. One base away there is no much larger clone; base qualities are not given.

Each collaborating institution followed its own protocols to collect whole blood in K2EDTA tubes. Collaborator samples were shipped for TCRbeta analysis as frozen whole blood, isolated PBMCs, or DNA extracted from either sample type. TCRbeta CDR3 regions were amplified from genomic DNA by means of the immunoSEQ Assay, a bias-controlled multiplex PCR. As for the authors' bioinformatics: The number of nucleated cells in each sample was estimated from the amplification of reference gene primers within the assay. To quantify the absolute abundance of each unique TCRbeta CDR3 rearrangement, sequence reads were collapsed and filtered. Productive Simpson clonality was computed per sample as the square root of Simpson's diversity index over productive rearrangements. TCRdb carries this immuneACCESS record with in-frame sequences only. Its versions omit some clonotypes, under half of them owing to an unresolved V gene in the studies checked, with the rest unexplained. V and J calls plus clone size are reproduced from that table; the DNA served to infer D and trimming. The sample records 200,000 to 250,000 clones, 85% to 90% of which are singletons. The top ten constitute approximately 6.2% of the sample.

From the germline V gene, CDR1 is KGHSH and CDR2 is LQKENI. V sheds 4 bases and J sheds 1 base, leaving 10 bases between their ends. Inclusive of the bounding cysteine and phenylalanine, the CDR3 is 14 residues long. The only DNA kept is the CDR3, 42 bases in frame from the first base. The chain is assembled from TRBV18 and TRBJ1-1; TRBD1 is possibly the D segment (6 matching bases). Sequencing was performed on peripheral blood. This receptor was taken from a man aged 55 to 70 with acute or convalescent COVID-19. The bases read TGTGCCAGCTCACTCCCGGGACAGAACACTGAAGCTTTCTTT. This yields the protein CASSLPGQNTEAFF.